Presented here are 32 T cell receptor beta chains from one specimen sequenced in a study of vaccination effects on CD4 cells after COVID-19. Antigen-specific CD4+ T cells expanded by the ViraFEST assay with viral peptide pools were then sequenced. With about ten days of culture completed, CD4+ T cells were isolated. Participants were vaccinated with two doses of either the BNT162b2 or mRNA-1273 vaccine. Their recognized antigens are unknown. Clones were sequenced by immunoSEQ multiplex PCR, and TCRdb holds only the in-frame ones, with some missing. The sample consists of 75,000 to 100,000 clones, 60% to 85% of them appearing once. Material: CD4+ T cells from PBMCs cultured with HCoV-OC43 spike peptides, obtained after COVID-19 vaccination. Subset reported: HCoV-OC43 spike overlapping peptide pool stimulation. The origin of the receptors is a human donor who received a COVID-19 vaccine.

This clone was seen just once. This rearrangement joins TRBV18 to TRBJ1-1; no definite D call. Germline CDR1 reads KGHSH; CDR2 reads LQKENI. Trimming removed 0 bases at V and 10 bases at J, with 9 bases between. This CDR3 is 12 amino acids long. The CDR3: CASSPPDSGAFF. In nucleotides, the CDR3 is TGTGCCAGCTCACCACCAGATAGTGGAGCTTTCTTT. Full variable domain (outside the CDR3, taken from reference TRBV18 and TRBJ1-1): NAGVMQNPRHLVRRRGQEARLRCSPMKGHSHVYWYRQLPEEGLKFMVYLQKENIIDESGMPKERFSAEFPKEGPSILRIQQVVRGDSAAYFCASSPPDSGAFFGQGTRLTVV.

This clone was picked up one time. V and J are TRBV19 and TRBJ1-1, with D uncertain. The CDR3 sequence is 13 residues long. The germline V gene encodes CDR1 LNHDA and CDR2 SQIVND (reference sequence). Trimming shortened V by 7 bases and J by 1 base, and 10 bases separated the two germline ends. The CDR3 DNA sequence: TGTGCCAGTACTCGTCTCAGGAACACTGAAGCTTTCTTT. The encoded protein is CASTRLRNTEAFF.

The J gene is TRBJ1-3, the V gene TRBV5-1; unclear D gene. The V gene's germline CDR1 is SGHRS and CDR2 YFSETQ. The germline V and J ends were trimmed by 5 bases and 0 bases, with 9 bases remaining between them. This CDR3 comprises 14 residues. In nucleotides, the CDR3 is TGCGCCAGCAGGGAGGGCCCCTCTGGAAACACCATATATTTT. Encoded protein: CASREGPSGNTIYF.

The chain uses TRBV7-6 and TRBJ2-3, with 8 bases lining up with TRBD1. Germline loops: CDR1 SGHVS, CDR2 FNYEAQ. The junction had 9 bases not matched to a gene; V was cut back by 8 bases and J by 5 bases. The CDR3 loop spans 14 amino acids. As DNA, the CDR3 is TGTGCCAGCGCGTATACGACAGGGGAAGATACGCAGTATTTT. Translation: CASAYTTGEDTQYF.

This chain connects TRBV10-3 to TRBJ2-7; 12 nucleotides agree with TRBD1. This CDR3 is 13 amino acids long. Germline trimming cut 10 bases from V and 3 bases from J; bases unmatched to any gene: 4. In germline, CDR1 is ENHRY, CDR2 SYGVKD. CDR3 coding DNA: TGTGCCACCCGGGACAGGGGGCTCTACGAGCAGTACGTC. Translating gives CATRDRGLYEQYV.

The chain recombines TRBV5-4 with TRBJ2-3; TRBD2 aligns across 11 bases. The CDR3 runs to 18 residues. The V gene's germline CDR1 is SGHNT and CDR2 YYREEE (reference sequence). Unmatched junction bases numbered 11, after V lost 4 bases and J lost 1 base. The CDR3 here is CASSPLAGGRGGTDTQYF. The CDR3, as DNA: TGTGCCAGCAGCCCCCTAGCGGGGGGCCGTGGAGGCACAGATACGCAGTATTTT. Full variable domain (rest looked up from reference TRBV5-4 and TRBJ2-3): ETGVTQSPTHLIKTRGQQVTLRCSSQSGHNTVSWYQQALGQGPQFIFQYYREEENGRGNFPPRFSGLQFPNYSSELNVNALELDDSALYLCASSPLAGGRGGTDTQYFGPGTRLTVL.

The CDR3 region has the DNA TGTGCCAGCAGTTTGGGGGGTGGAACTGAAGCTTTCTTT. Its protein product is CASSLGGGTEAFF. The chain has TRBV12-3 or TRBV12-4 and TRBJ1-1, with TRBD1 as a possible D gene (5 bases). The CDR3 runs 13 residues. The germline V and J ends were trimmed by 3 bases and 5 bases, with 10 bases remaining between them.

The chain joins TRBV6-5 to TRBJ1-6, with D uncertain. V was clipped by 2 bases and J by 9 bases, with 14 bases between them. Germline V CDR1 and CDR2: MNHEY, SVGAGI. The CDR3 consists of 15 residues. CDR3 residues: CASSYDGASSSPLHF. In DNA form, the CDR3 reads TGTGCCAGCAGTTACGATGGAGCTAGTAGTTCACCCCTCCACTTT.

The J gene is TRBJ1-4, the V gene TRBV6-5; 8 nucleotides align to TRBD1. Germline lookup yields CDR1 MNHEY and CDR2 SVGAGI. After removal of 6 bases from V and 5 bases from J, the junction contained 2 bases not matched to a gene. The CDR3 loop spans 13 amino acids. In DNA form, the CDR3 reads TGTGCCAGCAGGAGACAGGGGAATGAAAAACTGTTTTTT. It translates to CASRRQGNEKLFF.

The DNA for the CDR3 is TGTGCCAGCAGTTTGGACCACCAAGAGACCCAGTACTTC. It translates to CASSLDHQETQYF. V is TRBV6-5 and J is TRBJ2-5; no firm D call. With 4 bases removed from V and 0 bases from J, the gap between germline ends came to 6 bases. CDR3 length: 13 residues. Germline CDR1 is MNHEY and CDR2 is SVGAGI.

This chain connects TRBV5-6 to TRBJ2-2; D is unclear. The CDR3 runs to 13 residues. CDR1 is SGHDT and CDR2 is YYEEEE in the germline V gene. The ends were cut back, 0 bases at V and 7 bases at J, with 7 bases in the middle. CDR3: CASSLEVGGELFF. CDR3 in DNA: TGTGCCAGCAGCTTGGAGGTGGGCGGGGAGCTGTTTTTT.

V is TRBV3-1 (or the pseudogene TRBV3-2) and J is TRBJ1-5; no firm D call. The ends were cut back, 0 bases at V and 1 base at J, with 16 bases in the middle. Germline V CDR1 and CDR2: LGHDT, YNNKEL (reference sequence). CDR3 length: 18 amino acids. The CDR3 nucleotides are TGTGCCAGCAGCCAAGATAGGGTAAGTAGGACCAGCAATCAGCCCCAGCATTTT. It codes for CASSQDRVSRTSNQPQHF.

The chain couples TRBV9 to TRBJ2-1, with 7 nucleotides matching TRBD2. With V trimmed by 4 bases and J by 7 bases, 11 bases remained unmatched. The CDR3 is 15 residues long. Germline CDR1 and CDR2: SGDLS and YYNGEE. DNA of the CDR3: TGTGCCAGCAGCATCGGCCTCGGGGGGTGGAATGAGCAGTTCTTC. It translates to CASSIGLGGWNEQFF.

The gene calls are TRBV10-2 and TRBJ2-3, with D perhaps given as TRBD1 or TRBD2 (5 bases each). The CDR3 has 13 residues. Germline V lookup: CDR1 WSHSY, CDR2 SAAADI. Trimming took off 11 bases at V and 0 bases at J, with 12 bases between the two ends. In DNA, the CDR3 is TGCGCCTCCCTTGGGGGAAGCACAGATACGCAGTATTTT. Amino acid sequence: CASLGGSTDTQYF.

This clone showed up just once. A read error may produce the germline difference seen at one junction end. The gene calls are TRBV4-1 and TRBJ2-3; D remains unclear. This CDR3 spans 15 amino acids. CDR1 and CDR2 (germline): MGHRA, YSYEKL. CDR3 sequence: CASSQEWAGTDTQYF. For the CDR3, the DNA is TGCGCCAGCAGTCAAGAATGGGCGGGCACAGATACGCAGTATTTT.

The rearrangement uses TRBV18 and TRBJ2-1, with 9 bases lining up with TRBD1. After removal of 3 bases from V and 5 bases from J, the junction contained 2 bases not matched to a gene. The CDR3 extends over 14 amino acids. Germline V gene lookup returns CDR1 KGHSH and CDR2 LQKENI. This chain's CDR3 is CASSPRQGDNEQFF. For the CDR3, the DNA is TGTGCCAGCTCACCCCGACAGGGGGACAATGAGCAGTTCTTC. The full variable domain, in which reference TRBV18 and TRBJ2-1 provide the parts outside the CDR3, is NAGVMQNPRHLVRRRGQEARLRCSPMKGHSHVYWYRQLPEEGLKFMVYLQKENIIDESGMPKERFSAEFPKEGPSILRIQQVVRGDSAAYFCASSPRQGDNEQFFGPGTRLTVL.

V and J are TRBV18 and TRBJ1-3; D is unresolved. V lost 0 bases to trimming and J lost 4 bases, with 10 bases between them. Germline assignment: CDR1 KGHSH and CDR2 LQKENI. This CDR3 has 15 amino acids. The CDR3 reads CASSPPSGVGNTIYF. As DNA, the CDR3 is TGTGCCAGCTCACCACCGTCGGGTGTGGGAAACACCATATATTTT.

The rearrangement joins TRBV19 to TRBJ2-2; tentatively, D is TRBD1 or TRBD2 (5 bases each). From germline, CDR1 is LNHDA and CDR2 SQIVND (reference sequence). V lost 7 bases and J 1 base, leaving 16 bases between the germline ends. The CDR3 is 16 amino acids. In DNA form, the CDR3 reads TGTGCCAGTACCAAACGGGACCGTCTGAACACCGGGGAGCTGTTTTTT. Protein: CASTKRDRLNTGELFF. The variable domain in full, completed from reference TRBV19 and TRBJ2-2, reads DGGITQSPKYLFRKEGQNVTLSCEQNLNHDAMYWYRQDPGQGLRLIYYSQIVNDFQKGDIAEGYSVSREKKESFPLTVTSAQKNPTAFYLCASTKRDRLNTGELFFGEGSRLTVL.

The rearrangement uses TRBV24-1 and TRBJ2-5; possible D gene TRBD1, 6 bases. V was shortened by 5 bases and J by 3 bases, with 9 bases between the two germline ends. The CDR3 totals 13 residues. Germline V lookup: CDR1 KGHDR, CDR2 SFDVKD. CDR3 DNA sequence: TGTGCCACCAGTGTCACAGGGAAAGAGACCCAGTACTTC. Amino acid sequence: CATSVTGKETQYF.

This chain connects TRBV7-2 to TRBJ2-5; TRBD2 agrees at 7 bases. The CDR3 extends over 13 amino acids. V shed 4 bases and J 4 bases; nucleotides not matched to a gene: 3. Germline assignment: CDR1 SGHTA and CDR2 FQGNSA. The CDR3 here is CASSSGLRETQYF. DNA of the CDR3: TGTGCCAGCAGCTCGGGACTACGAGAGACCCAGTACTTC.

This clone was detected only once. The rearrangement links TRBV11-2 to TRBJ2-5, with 7 positions matching TRBD2. The J segment lost 5 bases and the V segment lost 3 bases, leaving 3 bases of the junction unmatched. The CDR3 length is 13 residues. The germline V gene encodes CDR1 SGHAT and CDR2 FQNNGV. The CDR3, as DNA: TGTGCCAGCAGCTTCCGGGAGGTGGAGACCCAGTACTTC. Translation gives CASSFREVETQYF.

This clone was seen once. The chain links TRBV9 to TRBJ2-4; unclear D gene. Trimming stripped 0 bases from V and 6 bases from J, with 4 bases between. Germline V gene lookup returns CDR1 SGDLS and CDR2 YYNGEE. The CDR3 covers 12 residues. The CDR3, as DNA: TGTGCCAGCAGCGTAGACGGAAACATTCAGTACTTC. Translated, it gives CASSVDGNIQYF.

The chain has TRBV7-9 and TRBJ2-7; D is possibly TRBD1 (5 bases). The germline V gene encodes CDR1 SEHNR and CDR2 FQNEAQ (reference sequence). V was clipped by 1 base and J by 0 bases, with 7 bases between them. This CDR3 is built from 14 residues. CDR3 in DNA: TGTGCCAGCAGCTTAGGACAGCACTCCTACGAGCAGTACGTC. This gives the protein CASSLGQHSYEQYV.

J is TRBJ1-2 and V is TRBV28; unclear D gene. CDR1 and CDR2 from the germline V gene are MDHEN and SYDVKM. The CDR3 is 13 residues long. The V end lost 6 bases, the J end lost 6 bases, and 14 bases lay between the germline ends. DNA of the CDR3: TGTGCCAGCAGCCGAACCTGGTTGGATGGCTACACCTTC. It translates to CASSRTWLDGYTF.

V is TRBV7-9 and J is TRBJ2-3, with a tentative D call TRBD2 (5 bases). V gave up 5 bases and J gave up 4 bases, with 19 bases separating them. Germline CDR1 and CDR2: SEHNR and FQNEAQ (reference sequence). The CDR3 length is 16 residues. The CDR3 is CASSAYSDGFPDTQYF. In DNA form, the CDR3 reads TGTGCCAGCAGCGCATATAGCGACGGTTTTCCAGATACGCAGTATTTT.

The chain couples TRBV7-2 to TRBJ1-1; weak D call: TRBD1 (5 bases). Germline CDR1 SGHTA, CDR2 FQGNSA. The V and J ends lost 5 bases and 5 bases respectively, with 15 bases between them. There are 14 residues in the CDR3. CDR3 nucleotides: TGTGCCAGCAGCCCAGCAGAGGGGAGGACTGAAGCTTTCTTT. Protein product: CASSPAEGRTEAFF.

The V gene is TRBV6-5, the J gene TRBJ1-3, with D perhaps matching TRBD1 (5 bases). Germline CDR1 MNHEY, CDR2 SVGAGI. Trimming stripped 6 bases from V and 0 bases from J, with 12 bases between. This CDR3 is 15 amino acids long. CDR3 residues: CASRTGHHSGNTIYF. CDR3 sequence (DNA): TGTGCCAGCAGGACCGGACACCACTCTGGAAACACCATATATTTT.

The chain carries TRBV6-2 or TRBV6-3 and TRBJ1-2, with a tentative D call TRBD1 (5 bases). V shed 2 bases and J shed 2 bases, with 9 bases lying between them. The V gene's germline CDR1 is MNHEY and CDR2 SVGEGT. The CDR3 has 14 amino acids. The CDR3 DNA reads TGTGCCAGCAGTTACGGGGACCGAAACTATGGCTACACCTTC. It codes for CASSYGDRNYGYTF.

The chain employs TRBV7-2 and TRBJ1-5, with 10 bases lining up with TRBD1. V was pared by 5 bases and J by 0 bases, with 7 bases of the junction left unmatched. CDR1 and CDR2 from the germline V gene are SGHTA and FQGNSA. This CDR3 has 17 residues. CDR3 sequence: CASSHGTGVYSNQPQHF. CDR3 DNA: TGTGCCAGCAGCCACGGGACAGGGGTTTATAGCAATCAGCCCCAGCATTTT. The full variable domain, in which reference TRBV7-2 and TRBJ1-5 provide the parts outside the CDR3, is GAGVSQSPSNKVTEKGKDVELRCDPISGHTALYWYRQSLGQGLEFLIYFQGNSAPDKSGLPSDRFSAERTGGSVSTLTIQRTQQEDSAVYLCASSHGTGVYSNQPQHFGDGTRLSIL.

This chain connects TRBV6-5 to TRBJ1-2; TRBD1 matches at 7 bases. This CDR3 has 14 amino acids. J lost 5 bases, V lost 0 bases, and 3 bases had no gene match. Per the germline V gene, CDR1 is MNHEY and CDR2 is SVGAGI. The CDR3 sequence: CASSYSRQGYGYTF. In DNA form, the CDR3 reads TGTGCCAGCAGTTACTCGCGACAGGGTTATGGCTACACCTTC.

V usage is TRBV7-3 and J usage is TRBJ2-1; possible D gene TRBD1, 5 bases. The CDR3 runs 15 residues. The V gene's germline CDR1 is SGHTA and CDR2 FQGTGA. Between the trimmed V and J ends, which lost 2 bases and 8 bases, there was a span of 16 bases. The CDR3 spells CASSLLPGSVDEQFF. In DNA, the CDR3 is TGTGCCAGCAGCTTACTCCCAGGGTCCGTGGATGAGCAGTTCTTC.

This chain uses TRBV12-2 with TRBJ2-7; the D segment call TRBD2 is taken from the table without a DNA check. TRBV12-2 is a pseudogene segment. The CDR3 extends over 15 amino acids. CDR3 region: CASRLAPYGGAEQYV. In DNA form, the CDR3 reads TGTGCAAGTCGCTTAGCGCCTTACGGGGGGGCCGAGCAGTACGTC.